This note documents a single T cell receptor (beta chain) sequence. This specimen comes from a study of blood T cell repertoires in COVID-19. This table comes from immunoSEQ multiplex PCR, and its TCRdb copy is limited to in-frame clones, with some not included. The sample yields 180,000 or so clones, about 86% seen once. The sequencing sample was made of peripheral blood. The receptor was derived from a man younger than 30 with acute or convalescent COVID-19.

The CDR3 DNA follows: TGTGCCAGCAGCGTTCAGGGAACCTATGGCTACACCTTC. Its translation is CASSVQGTYGYTF. The J gene is TRBJ1-2, the V gene TRBV14, with a possible D match to TRBD1 (5 bases). Germline V gene lookup returns CDR1 SGHDN and CDR2 FVKESK. V dropped 5 bases and J dropped 4 bases, with 11 bases sitting between them. The CDR3 consists of 13 residues.